One sample yielded the 21 T cell receptor beta chains listed below, sequenced in a study of blood T cell repertoires in COVID-19. This table comes from immunoSEQ multiplex PCR, and its TCRdb copy is limited to in-frame clones, with some not included. The sample shows fewer than 65,000 clones, 80% to 90% of them seen only once. Sequenced sample: peripheral blood. These receptors were collected from a man in his sixties with acute or convalescent COVID-19.

The chain employs TRBV7-2 and TRBJ1-5; 11 nucleotides agree with TRBD1. The CDR3 totals 15 residues. Per the germline V gene, CDR1 is SGHTA and CDR2 is FQGNSA. V lost 5 bases, J lost 4 bases, and 4 bases stayed unmatched. The CDR3 protein is CASSTGQGGNQPQHF. The CDR3 DNA reads as TGTGCCAGCAGCACGGGACAGGGGGGGAATCAGCCCCAGCATTTT.

This sequence joins TRBV20-1 and TRBJ2-3; 7 bases are a match to TRBD1. The CDR3 sequence is 11 residues long. Losses at the gene ends were 3 bases for V and 6 bases for J; bases not matched to a gene: 0. Germline V gene data show CDR1 as DFQATT and CDR2 as SNEGSKA (reference sequence). CDR3 in DNA: TGCAGTGCTAGGACAGGGGATACGCAGTATTTT. Amino acid sequence: CSARTGDTQYF.

The chain couples TRBV2 to TRBJ2-7; tentative D call: TRBD2 (5 bases). Between the trimmed V and J ends, which lost 6 bases and 7 bases, there was a span of 16 bases. This CDR3 region has 13 residues. Germline CDR1 reads SNHLY; CDR2 reads FYNNEI. The DNA for the CDR3 is TGTGCCAGCAGGGCGGCTAGCTCTCGGGAGCAGTACTTC. It translates to CASRAASSREQYF.

A word on this clone: Other DNA sequences in this specimen translate into the identical CDR3. V usage is TRBV18 and J usage is TRBJ1-1, with D possibly TRBD1 on 6 matching bases. Trimming pared 6 bases from V and 0 bases from J, leaving 8 bases between. This CDR3 is 13 amino acids long. Germline V gives CDR1 KGHSH, CDR2 LQKENI. The CDR3 sequence: CASSRQVNTEAFF. CDR3 DNA: TGTGCCAGCTCGCGACAGGTGAACACTGAAGCTTTCTTT.

CDR3 DNA: TGTGCCAGCTCACTAGACAGGGCGGGGGCCAACGTCCTGACTTTC. This translates into CASSLDRAGANVLTF. This sequence joins TRBV18 and TRBJ2-6; TRBD1 matches 7 bases. The CDR3 loop spans 15 amino acids. From germline, CDR1 is KGHSH and CDR2 LQKENI. J was trimmed by 4 bases and V by 4 bases; bases with no gene match: 4.

J is TRBJ1-5 and V is TRBV12-5; D gene uncertain. This CDR3 has 13 amino acids. V lost 0 bases and J 6 bases, leaving 6 bases between the germline ends. CDR1 is LGHNT, CDR2 FRNRAP, per germline. CDR3 in DNA: TGTGCTAGTGGTTTGGTATCAGGTCAGCCCCAGCATTTT. This translates into CASGLVSGQPQHF.

The chain joins TRBV4-1 to TRBJ2-5; 8 nucleotides agree with TRBD1. CDR1 and CDR2 (germline): MGHRA, YSYEKL. V gave up 1 base and J gave up 6 bases; unmatched junction bases: 7. CDR3 length: 15 residues. CDR3 amino acids: CASSQAGDRMQTQYF. The CDR3 DNA sequence: TGCGCCAGCAGCCAAGCCGGGGACAGGATGCAGACCCAGTACTTC.

The chain links TRBV6-5 to TRBJ1-1; possibly TRBD1 for D (5 bases). Germline-derived CDR1 and CDR2 are MNHEY and SVGAGI. The CDR3 runs 14 residues. V lost 8 bases to trimming and J lost 10 bases, with 23 bases between them. The CDR3 loop reads CASGRSQGISAAFF. Written as DNA, the CDR3 is TGTGCCAGCGGCCGGAGCCAGGGTATTTCGGCAGCTTTCTTT.

V usage is TRBV6-6 and J usage is TRBJ2-7, with TRBD1 matching 8 bases. In germline, CDR1 is MNHNY, CDR2 SVGAGI (reference sequence). The CDR3 is made up of 15 amino acids. After removal of 7 bases from V and 0 bases from J, the junction contained 8 bases not matched to a gene. CDR3 in amino acids: CASKERQGASYEQYF. Here the CDR3 DNA reads TGTGCCAGCAAAGAGAGGCAGGGGGCCTCCTACGAGCAGTACTTC.

CDR3 in DNA: TGCGCCAGCAGCCGCATGAGCAGGGGGGAAGAAAAACTGTTTTTT. Its protein product is CASSRMSRGEEKLFF. V gene TRBV5-1 combines with J gene TRBJ1-4; TRBD1 agrees at 7 bases. V shed 4 bases and J 8 bases; nucleotides not matched to a gene: 11. The CDR3 contains 15 residues. Germline V gene data show CDR1 as SGHRS and CDR2 as YFSETQ.

The J gene is TRBJ1-5, the V gene TRBV28, with D maybe TRBD1 (5 bases). Germline lookup yields CDR1 MDHEN and CDR2 SYDVKM. V shed 5 bases and J shed 2 bases, with 22 bases lying between them. The CDR3 is 18 amino acids. This CDR3 is CASSPAYRGPRGNQPQHF. The DNA for the CDR3 is TGTGCCAGCAGTCCCGCCTATAGGGGCCCAAGGGGCAATCAGCCCCAGCATTTT.

V usage is TRBV5-1 and J usage is TRBJ2-3, with 7 bases aligning to TRBD1. Trimming took 0 bases from V and 1 from J; bases not matched to a gene: 2. CDR1 SGHRS and CDR2 YFSETQ come from the germline V gene. The CDR3 has 15 residues. CDR3 region: CASSLVGTGTDTQYF. CDR3 DNA: TGCGCCAGCAGCTTGGTTGGGACAGGCACAGATACGCAGTATTTT.

The J gene is TRBJ2-5, the V gene TRBV5-1, with TRBD1 matching 9 bases. Germline assignment: CDR1 SGHRS and CDR2 YFSETQ. The CDR3 covers 15 residues. V was pared by 3 bases and J by 4 bases, with 7 bases of the junction left unmatched. Here the CDR3 reads CASSSYRGRRETQYF. DNA for the CDR3: TGCGCCAGCAGCTCCTACAGGGGGCGGCGAGAGACCCAGTACTTC.

The chain couples TRBV19 to TRBJ2-7; tentative D call: TRBD1 (6 bases). CDR3 length equals 14 residues. V was pared by 5 bases and J by 1 base, with 12 bases between. Germline loops: CDR1 LNHDA, CDR2 SQIVND (reference sequence). CDR3 sequence: CASSAVQGSYEQYF. In DNA, the CDR3 is TGTGCCAGTAGTGCCGTACAGGGATCCTACGAGCAGTACTTC. Full variable domain (rest looked up from reference TRBV19 and TRBJ2-7): DGGITQSPKYLFRKEGQNVTLSCEQNLNHDAMYWYRQDPGQGLRLIYYSQIVNDFQKGDIAEGYSVSREKKESFPLTVTSAQKNPTAFYLCASSAVQGSYEQYFGPGTRLTVT.

The J gene is TRBJ1-6, the V gene TRBV5-4; 7 bases agree with TRBD1. CDR1 and CDR2 from the germline V gene are SGHNT and YYREEE (reference sequence). This CDR3 region has 14 residues. The trim removed 3 bases at V and 10 bases at J, leaving 7 bases unmatched. CDR3 amino acids: CASSWDRESSPLHF. Here the CDR3 DNA reads TGTGCCAGCAGCTGGGACAGAGAGTCCTCACCCCTCCACTTT.

CDR3 sequence (DNA): TGTGCCACCAGGGTCGGGAGTGCCTTGTTGTACTTC. Residues: CATRVGSALLYF. The rearrangement joins TRBV24-1 to TRBJ2-4; D is possibly TRBD2 (6 bases). The CDR3 covers 12 residues. Germline CDR1 reads KGHDR; CDR2 reads SFDVKD. Trimming left V 7 bases short and J 15 bases short, with 18 bases between.

The gene calls are TRBV25-1 and TRBJ1-2; D not resolved. This CDR3 is built from 12 residues. Germline V gene sequence: CDR1 MGHDK, CDR2 SYGVNS. V lost 3 bases and J lost 5, with 7 bases in between. CDR3 DNA sequence: TGTGCCAGCAGTGACTACAGATATGGCTACACCTTC. Its translation is CASSDYRYGYTF.

This clone was seen once. V usage is TRBV5-1 and J usage is TRBJ2-3; D remains ambiguous. Germline CDR1 SGHRS, CDR2 YFSETQ. V dropped 3 bases and J dropped 2 bases, with 4 bases sitting between them. This CDR3 comprises 12 residues. CDR3 nucleotides: TGCGCCAGCAGCTCCCTCACAGATACGCAGTATTTT. Encoded protein: CASSSLTDTQYF.

J is TRBJ2-7 and V is TRBV7-9; 9 bases are a match to TRBD2. Germline V lookup: CDR1 SEHNR, CDR2 FQNEAQ (reference sequence). V lost 3 bases and J lost 7; bases outside the gene matches: 10. CDR3 length: 15 residues. Here the CDR3 reads CASSFAGGGAGEQYF. CDR3 nucleotide sequence: TGTGCCAGCAGCTTCGCCGGCGGGGGGGCGGGAGAGCAGTACTTC.

The V and J genes are TRBV7-2 and TRBJ1-2, with a weak D call TRBD1 (5 bases). V lost 1 base and J lost 4, with 10 bases in between. CDR3 size: 14 residues. In germline, CDR1 is SGHTA, CDR2 FQGNSA. The CDR3 loop reads CASSLVPGLYGYTF. The CDR3 DNA reads as TGTGCCAGCAGCTTAGTTCCAGGGCTCTATGGCTACACCTTC.

This clone appeared once. V and J are TRBV7-2 and TRBJ2-7, with a weak D call TRBD2 (7 bases). The CDR3 length is 14 residues. V lost 1 base, J lost 2 bases, and 9 bases lay in between. Germline loops: CDR1 SGHTA, CDR2 FQGNSA. The CDR3 sequence: CASSLGGGAYEQYF. DNA of the CDR3: TGTGCCAGCAGCTTAGGGGGGGGCGCCTACGAGCAGTACTTC.